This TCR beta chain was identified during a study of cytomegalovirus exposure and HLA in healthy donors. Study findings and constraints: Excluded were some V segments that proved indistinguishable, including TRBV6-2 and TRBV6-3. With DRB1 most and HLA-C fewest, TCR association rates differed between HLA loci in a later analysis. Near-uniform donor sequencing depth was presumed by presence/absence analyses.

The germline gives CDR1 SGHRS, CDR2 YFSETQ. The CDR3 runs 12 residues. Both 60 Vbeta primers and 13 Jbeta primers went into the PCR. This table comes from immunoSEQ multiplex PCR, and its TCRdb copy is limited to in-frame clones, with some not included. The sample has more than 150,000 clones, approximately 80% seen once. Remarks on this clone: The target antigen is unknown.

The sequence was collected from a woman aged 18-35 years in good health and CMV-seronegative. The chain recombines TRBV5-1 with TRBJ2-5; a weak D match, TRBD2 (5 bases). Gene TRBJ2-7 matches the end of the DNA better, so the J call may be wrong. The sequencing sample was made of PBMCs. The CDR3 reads CASSLGGGEQYF. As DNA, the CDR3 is TGCGCCAGCAGCTTGGGTGGAGGCGAGCAGTACTTC.